This entry lists 30 T cell receptor beta chains sequenced from one sample in a study of beta chain features in type 1 diabetes. Every isolated RNA sample was fully reverse transcribed, so sequencing captured expressed TCRB transcripts. Data came from immunoSEQ multiplex PCR; TCRdb stores just in-frame clones and leaves some out. The sample has around 280,000 clones; approximately 16% are singletons. No antigen has been identified for these receptors. Regarding the study as a whole: TCRB CDR3 length was moderately but significantly reduced in all four CD4+ subsets of Type 1 diabetes patients.

The sample comprised naive CD4+ T cells from blood. These receptors were obtained from a man aged 18 to 35 with type 1 diabetes.

Only a few counts were recorded for this clone. The rearrangement uses TRBV20-1 and TRBJ2-7; no firm D call. CDR3 size: 11 residues. Trimming pared 2 bases from V and 5 bases from J, leaving 7 bases between. Per germline, CDR1 DFQATT and CDR2 SNEGSKA (reference sequence). In nucleotides, the CDR3 is TGCAGTGCTAGATCCCGAGACGAGCAGTACTTC. Translated: CSARSRDEQYF.

The V call is TRBV6-5, the J call TRBJ2-7, with 9 bases lining up with TRBD1. This CDR3 contains 14 residues. CDR1 MNHEY and CDR2 SVGAGI come from the germline V gene. J was trimmed by 3 bases and V by 6 bases; bases with no gene match: 6. CDR3 bases: TGTGCCAGCAGCTCCGGGACAGGGATCTACGAGCAGTACTTC. Its translation is CASSSGTGIYEQYF.

This clone was counted between two and nine times. The rearrangement joins TRBV30 to TRBJ2-7; D might be TRBD2 (6 bases). Per the germline V gene, CDR1 is GTSNPN and CDR2 is SVGIG (reference sequence). V dropped 2 bases and J dropped 4 bases, with 6 bases sitting between them. The CDR3 is made up of 11 amino acids. In nucleotides, the CDR3 is TGTGCCTGGAGTCGGGGGTACGAGCAGTACTTC. It specifies CAWSRGYEQYF.

The V call is TRBV27, the J call TRBJ1-5, with 9 bases identical to TRBD1. This CDR3 comprises 15 residues. Germline CDR1 and CDR2: MNHEY and SMNVEV (reference sequence). Losses at the gene ends were 7 bases for V and 4 bases for J; bases not matched to a gene: 8. CDR3: CASNPGQGWNQPQHF. CDR3 coding DNA: TGTGCCAGCAATCCGGGACAGGGCTGGAATCAGCCCCAGCATTTT.

The J gene is TRBJ2-3, the V gene TRBV29-1; the D is unclear. Germline assignment: CDR1 SQVTM and CDR2 ANQGSEA. V dropped 4 bases and J dropped 2 bases, with 10 bases sitting between them. The CDR3 is 13 amino acids. The CDR3: CSVGPRYTDTQYF. The CDR3, as DNA: TGCAGCGTTGGTCCTCGCTACACAGATACGCAGTATTTT.

This clone was picked up a small number of times. The rearrangement links TRBV28 to TRBJ1-2, with 8 positions matching TRBD1. V lost 1 base, J lost 0 bases, and 4 bases stayed unmatched. In germline, CDR1 is MDHEN, CDR2 SYDVKM. The CDR3 totals 16 residues. This CDR3 reads CASSLSRQGTNYGYTF. CDR3 DNA sequence: TGTGCCAGCAGTTTATCCCGACAGGGGACTAACTATGGCTACACCTTC.

This clone was picked up a small number of times. The chain couples TRBV30 to TRBJ1-1; 9 nucleotides match TRBD1. Germline V gene lookup returns CDR1 GTSNPN and CDR2 SVGIG (reference sequence). V lost 8 bases to trimming and J lost 8 bases; unmatched junction nucleotides: 12. The CDR3 covers 13 residues. CDR3 protein: CAGSGQGRREAFF. CDR3 in DNA: TGTGCCGGAAGCGGACAGGGGAGAAGAGAAGCTTTCTTT.

The chain recombines TRBV6-1 with TRBJ2-5, with 9 bases matching TRBD1. The CDR3 is 15 residues long. J was trimmed by 5 bases and V by 5 bases; bases with no gene match: 9. CDR1 and CDR2 (germline): MNHNS, SASEGT. In DNA form, the CDR3 reads TGTGCCAGCAGTCGCGGACAGGGGCCTTTGGAGACCCAGTACTTC. Amino acids: CASSRGQGPLETQYF.

The rearrangement links TRBV19 to TRBJ1-6; D gene unclear. Germline assignment: CDR1 LNHDA and CDR2 SQIVND (reference sequence). V lost 7 bases, J lost 7 bases, and 5 bases lay in between. The CDR3 loop spans 11 amino acids. Written as DNA, the CDR3 is TGTGCCAGTAATAGCAATTCACCCCTCCACTTT. This sequence encodes CASNSNSPLHF. Based on the CDR3 plus reference TRBV19 and TRBJ1-6, the full variable domain is DGGITQSPKYLFRKEGQNVTLSCEQNLNHDAMYWYRQDPGQGLRLIYYSQIVNDFQKGDIAEGYSVSREKKESFPLTVTSAQKNPTAFYLCASNSNSPLHFGNGTRLTVT.

This clone turned up a few times. The chain joins TRBV30 to TRBJ1-5; D remains ambiguous. The V end lost 1 base, the J end lost 7 bases, and 8 bases lay between the germline ends. The CDR3 runs to 12 residues. Germline V gene sequence: CDR1 GTSNPN, CDR2 SVGIG (reference sequence). CDR3 amino acids: CAWSGAGQPQHF. CDR3 in DNA: TGTGCCTGGAGTGGGGCTGGCCAGCCCCAGCATTTT.

The chain links TRBV4-3 to TRBJ1-3, with D possibly TRBD1 on 5 matching bases. V lost 3 bases and J lost 9, with 15 bases in between. This CDR3 has 14 residues. Germline V gene sequence: CDR1 LGHNA, CDR2 YSLEER. CDR3 coding DNA: TGCGCCAGCAGCCATCGCGCGGGGGGAGGCACCATATATTTT. This sequence encodes CASSHRAGGGTIYF.

This sequence joins TRBV28 and TRBJ1-2; D gene ambiguous. The germline V gene has CDR1 MDHEN and CDR2 SYDVKM. With 2 bases removed from V and 4 bases from J, the gap between germline ends came to 17 bases. This CDR3 spans 16 amino acids. Written as DNA, the CDR3 is TGTGCCAGCAGTTTACCGGGTTCGAGTTGGGTCTATGGCTACACCTTC. Translated, it gives CASSLPGSSWVYGYTF.

V and J are TRBV5-1 and TRBJ2-2; 8 bases align to TRBD2. From germline, CDR1 is SGHRS and CDR2 YFSETQ. The ends lost 4 bases at V and 6 bases at J; junction bases unmatched: 8. This CDR3 is built from 15 residues. CDR3 nucleotides: TGCGCCAGCAGCCCCGGGGGGGCATGGTCCGGGGAGCTGTTTTTT. It yields the protein CASSPGGAWSGELFF.

The V call is TRBV29-1, the J call TRBJ2-1; TRBD2 matches at 13 bases. The CDR3 sequence is 16 residues long. Germline assignment: CDR1 SQVTM and CDR2 ANQGSEA. Trimming at V came to 4 bases and at J to 6 bases, leaving 9 bases not matched to a gene. CDR3 coding DNA: TGCAGCGTTGGCCCCCGACTAGCGGGAGGTCGCAATGAGCAGTTCTTC. This gives the protein CSVGPRLAGGRNEQFF.

This clone occurred a few times. The DNA of the CDR3 is TGTGCCAGCAGCTTAGGGGCAGAGAGAGAGACCCAGTACTTC. This sequence encodes CASSLGAERETQYF. The genes are TRBV7-2 and TRBJ2-5; D ambiguous. The germline V gene has CDR1 SGHTA and CDR2 FQGNSA. The CDR3 consists of 14 residues. V was pared by 1 base and J by 4 bases, with 10 bases between. The full variable domain, its missing parts supplied by reference TRBV7-2 and TRBJ2-5, is GAGVSQSPSNKVTEKGKDVELRCDPISGHTALYWYRQSLGQGLEFLIYFQGNSAPDKSGLPSDRFSAERTGGSVSTLTIQRTQQEDSAVYLCASSLGAERETQYFGPGTRLLVL.

This clone was seen more than once but under ten times. V usage is TRBV28 and J usage is TRBJ2-4, with no clear D. CDR3 length equals 15 residues. From germline, CDR1 is MDHEN and CDR2 SYDVKM. Trimming shortened V by 4 bases and J by 8 bases, and 18 bases separated the two germline ends. The CDR3 here is CASSSRSRGVDIQYF. The CDR3 DNA sequence: TGTGCCAGCAGTTCTCGATCTAGAGGAGTGGACATTCAGTACTTC.

The chain couples TRBV11-2 to TRBJ2-5, with D perhaps TRBD1 (5 bases). The V and J ends lost 1 base and 7 bases respectively, with 10 bases between them. The germline CDR1 and CDR2 sequences are SGHAT and FQNNGV. This CDR3 region has 13 residues. The CDR3 region is CASSLARDRTQYF. The DNA for the CDR3 is TGTGCCAGCAGCTTAGCCAGGGATAGGACCCAGTACTTC.

The chain links TRBV14 to TRBJ2-7; 9 nucleotides line up with TRBD2. CDR1 and CDR2 from the germline V gene are SGHDN and FVKESK. This CDR3 has 17 amino acids. The V segment lost 1 base and the J segment 7 bases; nucleotides outside the gene matches: 14. The CDR3, as DNA: TGTGCCAGCAGCCAAGTCCGGGATCTAGCGGGGTTGGAAGAGCAGTACTTC. Its protein is CASSQVRDLAGLEEQYF.

This chain connects TRBV18 to TRBJ2-5; D remains ambiguous. The CDR3 has 13 residues. The V and J ends lost 3 bases and 1 base respectively, with 6 bases between them. Germline loops: CDR1 KGHSH, CDR2 LQKENI. The CDR3 region has the DNA TGTGCCAGCTCACCCAGTTCCCAAGAGACCCAGTACTTC. This codes for CASSPSSQETQYF.

This clone occurred a few times. The J gene is TRBJ2-7, the V gene TRBV18; possible D gene TRBD1, 5 bases. The CDR3 is made up of 17 amino acids. Germline V gene data show CDR1 as KGHSH and CDR2 as LQKENI. Trimming cost V 3 bases and J 0 bases, with 18 bases left between them. The CDR3 nucleotides are TGTGCCAGCTCACCTCTGGTCAGGGCGGAGAGCTCCTACGAGCAGTACTTC. It is translated as CASSPLVRAESSYEQYF.

This chain joins TRBV5-8 and TRBJ2-2; the D gene is possibly TRBD2 (5 bases). The CDR3 has 16 residues. The V gene lost 7 bases and the J gene lost 3 bases, with 19 bases spanning the gap. The germline V gene encodes CDR1 SGHTS and CDR2 YDEGEE. Written as DNA, the CDR3 is TGTGCCAGCGGCAGATCCGGGATCTTAGACACCGGGGAGCTGTTTTTT. As protein: CASGRSGILDTGELFF.

The V gene is TRBV30, the J gene TRBJ1-1; TRBD1 might be the D (5 bases). CDR3 length: 14 residues. Germline V gives CDR1 GTSNPN, CDR2 SVGIG (reference sequence). With 1 base removed from V and 3 bases from J, the gap between germline ends came to 12 bases. In nucleotides, the CDR3 is TGTGCCTGGAGTGGGGGGGTCTCGGACACTGAAGCTTTCTTT. It codes for CAWSGGVSDTEAFF.

V is TRBV2 and J is TRBJ2-5, with a tentative D call TRBD2 (5 bases). The length of the CDR3 is 14 residues. Germline CDR1 is SNHLY and CDR2 is FYNNEI. Trimming pared 4 bases from V and 1 base from J, leaving 10 bases between. The CDR3 DNA follows: TGTGCCAGCAGTGTAGGAGCGGCCCAAGAGACCCAGTACTTC. This translates into CASSVGAAQETQYF.

In its sample, this clone was seen a few times. The gene calls are TRBV6-5 and TRBJ2-3; TRBD1 agrees at 11 bases. Germline V gene data show CDR1 as MNHEY and CDR2 as SVGAGI. The V and J ends lost 2 bases and 5 bases, in that order; junction bases with no gene match: 3. CDR3 length equals 15 residues. The CDR3 DNA sequence: TGTGCCAGCAGTTACGCCGGGACAGGGGGAGATACGCAGTATTTT. Amino acid sequence: CASSYAGTGGDTQYF.

The rearrangement joins TRBV6-1 to TRBJ2-7, with D possibly TRBD2 on 6 matching bases. The germline gives CDR1 MNHNS, CDR2 SASEGT. The germline V and J ends were trimmed by 6 bases and 13 bases, with 25 bases remaining between them. The CDR3 runs 14 residues. The CDR3 DNA reads as TGTGCCAGCAGGGTTTTCTTTGGAAGCGATGCGGGATACTTC. It encodes CASRVFFGSDAGYF.

This clone was seen more than once but under ten times. The V call is TRBV6-1, the J call TRBJ2-1, with D possibly TRBD1 on 5 matching bases. CDR1 and CDR2 from the germline V gene are MNHNS and SASEGT. The ends were cut back, 4 bases at V and 4 bases at J, with 14 bases in the middle. The CDR3 is 15 amino acids. CDR3 sequence (DNA): TGTGCCAGCAGTGTGGAGACAGCGAGATACAATGAGCAGTTCTTC. Translation: CASSVETARYNEQFF.

The chain employs TRBV9 and TRBJ1-2; weak D call: TRBD1 (6 bases). V shed 0 bases and J shed 2 bases, with 8 bases lying between them. This CDR3 spans 14 amino acids. CDR1 is SGDLS, CDR2 YYNGEE, per germline. This CDR3 reads CASSVEDRNYGYTF. The CDR3 nucleotides are TGTGCCAGCAGCGTAGAAGACAGGAACTATGGCTACACCTTC.

CDR3 in DNA: TGTGCCAGCAGCGGGGGGGGCCTGGGGGAGCAGTACTTC. This sequence encodes CASSGGGLGEQYF. V gene TRBV7-2 combines with J gene TRBJ2-7, with D possibly being TRBD2 (7 bases). Trimming shortened V by 5 bases and J by 7 bases, and 15 bases separated the two germline ends. The germline V gene has CDR1 SGHTA and CDR2 FQGNSA. This CDR3 has 13 amino acids.

This clone was seen a few times. This chain connects TRBV7-6 to TRBJ2-7; TRBD1 matches 7 bases. The V gene end was trimmed by 5 bases and the J gene end by 4 bases; junction bases not matched to a gene: 5. Germline CDR1 and CDR2: SGHVS and FNYEAQ. The length of the CDR3 is 13 residues. The CDR3: CASSDGTAYEQYF. CDR3 in DNA: TGTGCCAGCAGCGACGGGACAGCTTACGAGCAGTACTTC. Using reference TRBV7-6 and TRBJ2-7 for the parts outside the CDR3, the full variable domain is GAGVSQSPRYKVTKRGQDVALRCDPISGHVSLYWYRQALGQGPEFLTYFNYEAQQDKSGLPNDRFSAERPEGSISTLTIQRTEQRDSAMYRCASSDGTAYEQYFGPGTRLTVT.

The chain employs TRBV7-9 and TRBJ2-3; TRBD1 aligns across 10 bases. J gave up 1 base and V 4 bases, and 8 bases lay outside the gene matches. The CDR3 loop spans 17 amino acids. CDR1 SEHNR and CDR2 FQNEAQ come from the germline V gene (reference sequence). The CDR3 sequence: CASSSGDRGFGTDTQYF. Here the CDR3 DNA reads TGTGCCAGCAGCTCCGGGGACAGGGGCTTCGGCACAGATACGCAGTATTTT.